A single sample is the source of the 5 T cell receptor beta chains below, sequenced in a study of T cell responses to AZD1222 COVID-19 vaccine. Clones were read by immunoSEQ multiplex PCR, and TCRdb kept only the in-frame ones, dropping some. The profile shows some 150,000 clones, more than 70% of them singletons. Specimen: peripheral blood, collected on day 0 of MenACWY control vaccination. These TCRs come from an adult in good health.

This clone has more than one count but fewer than ten. The rearrangement joins TRBV6-6 to TRBJ1-6; 8 bases are a match to TRBD1. This CDR3 has 16 residues. The V gene's germline CDR1 is MNHNY and CDR2 SVGAGI (reference sequence). Germline trimming cut 4 bases from V and 7 bases from J; bases unmatched to any gene: 9. CDR3 coding DNA: TGTGCCAGCAGTTTCGTAAACAGGGGGTCGAATTCACCCCTCCACTTT. It codes for CASSFVNRGSNSPLHF.

This chain connects TRBV4-2 to TRBJ2-3; the D gene is possibly TRBD2 (7 bases). The CDR3 sequence is 18 residues long. Trimming shortened V by 0 bases and J by 6 bases, and 22 bases separated the two germline ends. CDR1 is LGHNA and CDR2 is YNFKEQ in the germline V gene. The CDR3 sequence: CASSQEPRGGGRGDTQYF. CDR3 DNA sequence: TGTGCCAGCAGCCAAGAGCCGCGTGGGGGCGGGAGAGGGGATACGCAGTATTTT.

V gene TRBV7-2 combines with J gene TRBJ1-2; 11 positions match TRBD1. Germline V gene lookup returns CDR1 SGHTA and CDR2 FQGNSA. The CDR3 loop spans 15 amino acids. V was clipped by 4 bases and J by 4 bases; unmatched bases: 5. CDR3 sequence: CASSSDRGLGYGYTF. CDR3 DNA sequence: TGTGCCAGCAGCTCGGACAGGGGGCTCGGCTATGGCTACACCTTC.

The table lists this clone with a count of one. This rearrangement joins TRBV6-5 to TRBJ2-7; D call uncertain. CDR3 length: 13 residues. Germline CDR1 and CDR2: MNHEY and SVGAGI. Trimming removed 8 bases from V and 2 bases from J, with 13 bases in between. The CDR3 loop reads CASSKGSTYEQYF. CDR3 nucleotide sequence: TGTGCCAGCTCCAAGGGCAGTACCTACGAGCAGTACTTC.

The chain couples TRBV4-3 to TRBJ2-3; 8 bases agree with TRBD2. After removal of 2 bases from V and 0 bases from J, the junction contained 1 base not matched to a gene. Germline CDR1 LGHNA, CDR2 YSLEER. The CDR3 runs 15 residues. The CDR3 DNA reads TGCGCCAGCAGCCAAAGCGGGAGAAGCACAGATACGCAGTATTTT. As protein: CASSQSGRSTDTQYF.